This entry features one TCR beta chain sequence. Its recognized antigen is unknown. No base qualities exist here, and no much larger clone lies one base off it. The data stem from a study of blood T cell repertoires in COVID-19 (dated by TCRdb to the early 2020s). About the study as a whole: Collaborator samples came from the United States, Italy and Spain and covered acute and convalescent phases of COVID-19. The prospective study material was composed of cDNA or gDNA derived from T cells, B-cell-depleted T cells, or PBMCs. Subjects who had been exposed to COVID-19, were actively infected with it, or had recovered from it provided the deeply sampled blood TCRbeta repertoires that made up the dataset. HLA class I and class II types, where available, came from metadata supplied by the sample provider rather than from assay-based typing. The samples were drawn from the first 160 participants of the ongoing ImmuneRACE study and from some 1,300 subjects provided by 6 global collaborators. A de-identified subject ID, COVID-19 status, age in years and sex were almost always included in the sample metadata. The repertoires were made available in a free public database intended to serve as a resource for research on the immune response to SARS-CoV-2.

Broader findings and caveats from the paper: How much clinical and demographic metadata was included differed by source and by participant, and the metadata was provided uncurated.

Trimming leaves V shorter by 5 bases and J shorter by 5 bases, with the junction holding 2 bases beyond the gene matches. From the germline V gene (reference sequence), CDR1 is LNHDA and CDR2 is SQIVND. The CDR3 numbers 13 residues from cysteine through phenylalanine. This entry keeps only the CDR3 DNA: 39 bases, framed from base 1. TCRbeta CDR3 regions were amplified from genomic DNA by means of the immunoSEQ Assay, a bias-controlled multiplex PCR. On the study's bioinformatics: The number of nucleated cells in each sample was estimated by amplification of reference gene primers within the assay. To quantify the absolute abundance of each unique TCRbeta CDR3 rearrangement, sequence reads were collapsed and filtered. For each sample, productive Simpson clonality was calculated as the square root of Simpson's diversity index across productive rearrangements. The immuneACCESS repertoire file appears here via TCRdb, limited to in-frame rearrangements. These files lack a portion of the clones; in checked studies, under half of the deficit traces to unresolved V genes, and the cause of the others is not known. The V and J calls and clone size were taken over from that table, and D and trimming were inferred from the DNA. In all, the sample holds around 130,000 clones, and around 86% of those were seen once. The top ten constitute more than 4% of the sample.

Whole blood was collected in K2EDTA tubes by collaborating institutions according to the institutions' own protocols. For TCRbeta analysis, collaborators shipped samples in one of three forms: frozen whole blood, isolated PBMCs, or DNA extracted from either of those sample types. This sequence originates from a man aged 35 to 55 with acute or convalescent COVID-19. Sequencing was carried out using peripheral blood. The V gene is TRBV19 and the J gene is TRBJ1-1; the central 10 bases match TRBD1. The CDR3 amino acid sequence is: CASSRDRGTEAFF. At the DNA level, the sequence is TGTGCCAGTAGTCGGGACAGGGGTACTGAAGCTTTCTTT.